These 28 T cell receptor beta chains were sequenced from one sample in a study of human T cells and chemical hapten exposure. TCRdb reprocessed the RACE reads via MiXCR and lists one record per CDR3 protein. The sample has about 340,000 distinct CDR3 sequences; approximately 6.3% are singletons. Time point indicated: patch test 1, 2 weeks after DPC sensitization. Treatment denoted: therapeutic diphenylcyclopropenone sensitization with weekly scalp DPC. The sequenced sample was whole blood, obtained in connection with sensitization to the hapten diphenylcyclopropenone (DPC). Receptor source: a woman under 30 with alopecia areata. Some clones in this sample may be carry-over from other donors' samples.

The V call is TRBV6-6, the J call TRBJ2-3; TRBD1 agrees at 7 bases. The V and J ends lost 2 bases and 4 bases, in that order; junction bases with no gene match: 3. CDR3 length: 14 amino acids. Germline V gives CDR1 MNHNY, CDR2 SVGAGI (reference sequence). The CDR3 nucleotides read TGTGCCAGCAGTTACGAGGGGGCCGCAGATACGCAGTATTTT. This encodes CASSYEGAADTQYF.

The gene calls are TRBV6-5 and TRBJ1-2; 9 bases fit TRBD1. This CDR3 region has 17 residues. Per germline, CDR1 MNHEY and CDR2 SVGAGI. J lost 4 bases, V lost 0 bases, and 9 bases had no gene match. Here the CDR3 reads CASSYSIQGQGIYGYTF. For the CDR3, the DNA is TGTGCCAGCAGTTACTCGATCCAAGGACAGGGGATCTATGGCTACACCTTC.

The gene calls are TRBV12-3 or TRBV12-4 and TRBJ2-7, with 7 bases identical to TRBD1. The J segment lost 6 bases and the V segment lost 2 bases, leaving 7 bases of the junction unmatched. This CDR3 spans 14 amino acids. Here the CDR3 DNA reads TGTGCCAGCAGTTTAAACAGGGGACCCCTCGAGCAGTACTTC. This sequence encodes CASSLNRGPLEQYF.

Only a few counts were recorded for this clonotype. The J gene is TRBJ1-1, the V gene TRBV28, with D tentatively TRBD1 (6 bases). Trimming pared 6 bases from V and 5 bases from J, leaving 16 bases between. CDR1 and CDR2 (germline): MDHEN, SYDVKM. The CDR3 is 14 residues long. In nucleotides, the CDR3 is TGTGCCAGCAGCCAACCGGGACAATCAACTGAAGCTTTCTTT. It codes for CASSQPGQSTEAFF.

This clonotype showed up many times. V and J are TRBV29-1 and TRBJ1-3; D gene unclear. Deletions cut 0 bases from V and 4 bases from J, with 4 bases between. CDR3 length: 12 amino acids. The germline gives CDR1 SQVTM, CDR2 ANQGSEA. CDR3 residues: CSVEETGNTIYF. CDR3 in DNA: TGCAGCGTTGAAGAAACGGGAAACACCATATATTTT.

This clonotype was counted between two and nine times. The V gene is TRBV2, the J gene TRBJ2-7; D unclear. The CDR3 has 12 residues. Germline CDR1 is SNHLY and CDR2 is FYNNEI. V lost 5 bases and J lost 3, with 8 bases in between. This chain's CDR3 is CASSPEYYEQYF. The CDR3 DNA follows: TGTGCCAGCAGTCCCGAGTACTACGAGCAGTACTTC.

The V and J genes are TRBV5-1 and TRBJ1-6, with 7 bases lining up with TRBD1. The germline V gene encodes CDR1 SGHRS and CDR2 YFSETQ. J was trimmed by 13 bases and V by 9 bases; bases with no gene match: 13. The CDR3 consists of 13 residues. The CDR3 sequence is CATTRDSGGPLHF. CDR3 DNA: TGCGCCACTACACGGGACAGTGGAGGGCCCCTCCACTTT. The whole variable domain, remainder taken from reference TRBV5-1 and TRBJ1-6, is KAGVTQTPRYLIKTRGQQVTLSCSPISGHRSVSWYQQTPGQGLQFLFEYFSETQRNKGNFPGRFSGRQFSNSRSEMNVSTLELGDSALYLCATTRDSGGPLHFGNGTRLTVT.

This clonotype was counted between two and nine times. V and J are TRBV12-3 or TRBV12-4 and TRBJ2-3, with 8 positions matching TRBD1. CDR3 length equals 16 residues. The V gene end was trimmed by 4 bases and the J gene end by 1 base; junction bases not matched to a gene: 7. The CDR3 spells CASSSTGEEGTDTQYF. The CDR3 bases are TGTGCCAGCAGTTCGACAGGGGAGGAGGGCACAGATACGCAGTATTTT.

In its sample, this clonotype was seen a few times. The chain links TRBV7-9 to TRBJ1-1; D unresolved. Trimming shortened V by 5 bases and J by 1 base, and 14 bases separated the two germline ends. The CDR3 runs to 15 residues. CDR1 SEHNR and CDR2 FQNEAQ come from the germline V gene (reference sequence). The CDR3 reads CASSTLTGKNTEAFF. For the CDR3, the DNA is TGTGCCAGCAGCACCTTGACGGGGAAGAACACTGAAGCTTTCTTT.

The chain links TRBV4-3 to TRBJ2-3; D is unclear. The germline V and J ends were trimmed by 0 bases and 4 bases, with 8 bases remaining between them. CDR1 and CDR2 from the germline V gene are LGHNA and YSLEER. The CDR3 contains 14 residues. CDR3 loop: CASSQDRRADTQYF. Written as DNA, the CDR3 is TGCGCCAGCAGCCAAGATAGACGTGCAGATACGCAGTATTTT.

The rearrangement links TRBV13 to TRBJ1-1; a possible D gene is TRBD1 (5 bases). Germline V gene sequence: CDR1 PRHDT, CDR2 FYEKMQ (reference sequence). Trimming removed 5 bases from V and 0 bases from J, with 16 bases in between. CDR3 length: 16 residues. CDR3 loop: CASSLQPRDLNTEAFF. DNA of the CDR3: TGTGCCAGCAGCCTCCAACCCAGGGACTTGAACACTGAAGCTTTCTTT.

V gene TRBV4-3 combines with J gene TRBJ2-7; 7 nucleotides align to TRBD1. Germline values: CDR1 LGHNA, CDR2 YSLEER. The J segment lost 3 bases and the V segment lost 2 bases, leaving 7 bases of the junction unmatched. The CDR3 has 15 amino acids. The CDR3, as DNA: TGCGCCAGCAGCCAAACAGGGGCGACCAACTACGAGCAGTACTTC. It yields the protein CASSQTGATNYEQYF.

This clonotype was seen more than once but under ten times. J is TRBJ2-7 and V is TRBV5-6; D gene ambiguous. Germline lookup yields CDR1 SGHDT and CDR2 YYEEEE. V was clipped by 0 bases and J by 0 bases, with 13 bases between them. The CDR3 has 16 amino acids. Written as DNA, the CDR3 is TGTGCCAGCAGCTTGGTGCCGGCCATCCCCTCCTACGAGCAGTACTTC. Translated, it gives CASSLVPAIPSYEQYF.

This chain joins TRBV12-3 or TRBV12-4 and TRBJ1-2; the D gene is possibly TRBD1 (5 bases). V shed 2 bases and J shed 3 bases, with 7 bases lying between them. CDR3 length: 13 residues. The CDR3 coding sequence is TGTGCCAGCAGTTTACGACAGCACTATGGCTACACCTTC. Residues: CASSLRQHYGYTF.

A single count supports this clonotype. This may be a read error: a much more frequent sequence differs by one nucleotide. This chain uses TRBV6-5 with TRBJ1-3, with D possibly TRBD1 on 6 matching bases. CDR3 length equals 16 residues. Germline CDR1 reads MNHEY; CDR2 reads SVGAGI. CDR3: CAGSRTTQGSGNTIYF. The CDR3 nucleotides are TGTGCCGGCAGTCGAACTACACAGGGCTCTGGAAACACCATATATTTT.

With regard to this clonotype: A junction end diverges from the germline sequence, so it may reflect a read error. The chain has TRBV29-1 and TRBJ1-2, with D maybe TRBD1 (5 bases). This CDR3 comprises 13 residues. Looked up from germline, CDR1 is SQVTM and CDR2 is ANQGSEA. CDR3 protein: CSVESGYDYGCTF. CDR3 DNA sequence: TGCAGCGTTGAATCAGGGTATGACTATGGCTGCACCTTC.

This clonotype was counted ten times or more. The chain joins TRBV12-3 or TRBV12-4 to TRBJ2-1; a possible D gene is TRBD1 (5 bases). V lost 3 bases, J lost 5 bases, and 8 bases lay in between. The CDR3 covers 13 residues. CDR3 DNA: TGTGCCAGCAGTTTCGGCAGGGACAATGAGCAGTTCTTC. Residues: CASSFGRDNEQFF.

This clonotype was counted a few times. The rearrangement uses TRBV6-2 or TRBV6-3 and TRBJ1-1, with 7 bases fitting TRBD1. The J segment lost 13 bases and the V segment lost 6 bases, leaving 20 bases of the junction unmatched. This CDR3 is 15 amino acids long. CDR1 and CDR2 (germline): MNHEY, SVGEGT. In DNA form, the CDR3 reads TGTGCCAGCAGCTACAGAGAGACAGGGAGGGGAGGAGATTTCTTT. Translation gives CASSYRETGRGGDFF.

This chain joins TRBV7-9 and TRBJ1-1; D gene uncertain. V shed 0 bases and J shed 0 bases, with 14 bases lying between them. The germline gives CDR1 SEHNR, CDR2 FQNEAQ (reference sequence). This CDR3 has 17 amino acids. The DNA for the CDR3 is TGTGCCAGCAGCTTAGCAAGTATACTCATTATGAACACTGAAGCTTTCTTT. Translating gives CASSLASILIMNTEAFF. Full variable domain (outside the CDR3, taken from reference TRBV7-9 and TRBJ1-1): DTGVSQNPRHKITKRGQNVTFRCDPISEHNRLYWYRQTLGQGPEFLTYFQNEAQLEKSRLLSDRFSAERPKGSFSTLEIQRTEQGDSAMYLCASSLASILIMNTEAFFGQGTRLTVV.

This clonotype has only a few counts. This chain uses TRBV12-3 or TRBV12-4 with TRBJ2-4, with D perhaps TRBD1 (6 bases). CDR3 length: 14 amino acids. The V and J ends lost 8 bases and 3 bases respectively, with 14 bases between them. The DNA of the CDR3 is TGTGCCAGCGGACCGGGACACGACAAAAACATTCAGTACTTC. It is translated as CASGPGHDKNIQYF.

The chain has TRBV6-5 and TRBJ1-2; tentatively, D is TRBD1 (6 bases). V lost 5 bases and J 0 bases, leaving 16 bases between the germline ends. The CDR3 spans 16 residues. The germline V gene encodes CDR1 MNHEY and CDR2 SVGAGI. CDR3 bases: TGTGCCAGCAGTAGTCCTCTGACAGGAGCTAACTATGGCTACACCTTC. Its protein is CASSSPLTGANYGYTF.

V is TRBV4-2 and J is TRBJ2-5; TRBD2 matches 14 bases. With V trimmed by 1 base and J by 3 bases, 7 bases remained unmatched. The CDR3 spans 18 residues. Per germline, CDR1 LGHNA and CDR2 YNFKEQ. CDR3 sequence (DNA): TGTGCCAGCAGCCAAGTATCCGGGACTAGCGGGGGAGAAGAGACCCAGTACTTC. Encoded protein: CASSQVSGTSGGEETQYF.

This clonotype was found many times. V is TRBV10-3 and J is TRBJ2-3; the D is unclear. Germline loops: CDR1 ENHRY, CDR2 SYGVKD. The CDR3 is 12 residues long. Trimming removed 4 bases at V and 2 bases at J, with 4 bases between. The CDR3 DNA sequence: TGTGCCATCAGTGCAGACACAGATACGCAGTATTTT. Translating gives CAISADTDTQYF.

This clonotype was seen repeatedly, ten times or more. The CDR3 here is CASSGGVGGYNSPLHF. CDR3 nucleotides: TGTGCCAGCAGTGGGGGGGTAGGCGGCTATAATTCACCCCTCCACTTT. The chain links TRBV25-1 to TRBJ1-6, with TRBD1 as a possible D gene (5 bases). The CDR3 extends over 16 amino acids. Trimming removed 4 bases at V and 3 bases at J, with 13 bases between. Germline-derived CDR1 and CDR2 are MGHDK and SYGVNS.

The table lists this clonotype with a few counts. This chain uses TRBV29-1 with TRBJ2-2; no definite D call. Germline CDR1 and CDR2: SQVTM and ANQGSEA. The CDR3 loop spans 12 amino acids. Trimming stripped 4 bases from V and 5 bases from J, with 8 bases between. The CDR3, as DNA: TGCAGCGTTGTTCTGACAACCGGGGAGCTGTTTTTT. It is translated as CSVVLTTGELFF.

Of note for this clonotype: A much larger clone is a single base away; this may be a read error. The chain recombines TRBV11-2 with TRBJ2-1; tentatively, D is TRBD2 (7 bases). The CDR3 runs to 15 residues. The germline V gene encodes CDR1 SGHAT and CDR2 FQNNGV. Trimming shortened V by 0 bases and J by 9 bases, and 15 bases separated the two germline ends. CDR3 bases: TGTGCCAGCAGCTTAGAGGGGGGGGCCCTCATTGAGCAGTTCTTC. Its translation is CASSLEGGALIEQFF. The entire variable domain, with the rest obtained from reference TRBV11-2 and TRBJ2-1, is as follows: EAGVAQSPRYKIIEKRQSVAFWCNPISGHATLYWYQQILGQGPKLLIQFQNNGVVDDSQLPKDRFSAERLKGVDSTLKIQPAKLEDSAVYLCASSLEGGALIEQFFGPGTRLTVL.

Concerning this clonotype itself: This sequence may be a read error, since a much larger clone differs from it by one base. The chain is built from TRBV7-6 and TRBJ2-3; 7 nucleotides match TRBD1. The germline CDR1 and CDR2 sequences are SGHVS and FNYEAQ. The CDR3 is 18 residues long. The CDR3 is CASSLSSGHRGSTGTQYF. In nucleotides, the CDR3 is TGTGCCAGCAGCTTAAGCTCCGGGCACAGGGGAAGCACAGGTACGCAGTATTTT.

CDR3 residues: CASSLGTGRHQPQHF. CDR3 in DNA: TGTGCCAGCAGCTTAGGTACGGGGCGCCATCAGCCCCAGCATTTT. The chain couples TRBV7-2 to TRBJ1-5; TRBD1 might be the D (5 bases). The CDR3 loop spans 15 amino acids. The ends were cut back, 1 base at V and 5 bases at J, with 12 bases in the middle. The germline V gene encodes CDR1 SGHTA and CDR2 FQGNSA.